Shown below are 24 T cell receptor beta chains from a single sample sequenced in a study of shared clonotypes between healthy human individuals. TCRdb's copy holds only in-frame clones and misses some; the assay was immunoSEQ multiplex PCR. This table holds millions of clones, 85% to 95% found once. It was CD45RO-negative cells, positively selected for CCR7, that made up naive CD8 cells, with terminally differentiated effector memory CD45RA+ cells excluded. The specimen was naive CD8+ T cells from PBMCs. The receptors shown here come from a man younger than 35 in good health. Some clones in this sample may be carry-over from other donors' samples.

This clone was recorded only once. The V gene is TRBV30, the J gene TRBJ2-3; TRBD2 aligns across 12 bases. Germline V gene sequence: CDR1 GTSNPN, CDR2 SVGIG (reference sequence). The CDR3 is 16 residues long. J lost 5 bases, V lost 1 base, and 7 bases had no gene match. The CDR3 DNA reads as TGTGCCTGGAGTGCGAGACTAGCGGGAGTTGAAGATACGCAGTATTTT. The encoded protein is CAWSARLAGVEDTQYF.

The chain carries TRBV7-3 and TRBJ2-5; D gene unclear. The CDR3 contains 14 residues. Germline V lookup: CDR1 SGHTA, CDR2 FQGTGA. Trimming cost V 1 base and J 1 base, with 7 bases left between them. The CDR3 protein is CASSLIGPQETQYF. The CDR3 DNA sequence: TGTGCCAGCAGCTTAATCGGACCCCAAGAGACCCAGTACTTC.

The V gene is TRBV27, the J gene TRBJ1-1; TRBD1 aligns across 10 bases. The junction had 15 bases not matched to a gene; V was cut back by 5 bases and J by 0 bases. CDR1 and CDR2 (germline): MNHEY, SMNVEV (reference sequence). The CDR3 is 19 amino acids. The CDR3 spells CASSETTGGYHYMNTEAFF. The CDR3 DNA is TGTGCCAGCAGTGAAACGACAGGGGGCTATCACTACATGAACACTGAAGCTTTCTTT.

The gene calls are TRBV28 and TRBJ2-3; 11 nucleotides agree with TRBD1. Germline lookup yields CDR1 MDHEN and CDR2 SYDVKM. This CDR3 is built from 16 residues. Trimming removed 8 bases from V and 2 bases from J; junction bases left unmatched: 9. CDR3 nucleotide sequence: TGTGCCAGCTCTATAGGGACAGGGGGTTTCACAGATACGCAGTATTTT. It yields the protein CASSIGTGGFTDTQYF.

The chain uses TRBV7-6 and TRBJ2-3; no clear D gene. From germline, CDR1 is SGHVS and CDR2 FNYEAQ. This CDR3 comprises 16 residues. V was trimmed by 4 bases and J by 1 base, leaving 15 bases between them. This CDR3 is CASSSLGISGTDTQYF. The CDR3 DNA reads TGTGCCAGCAGCTCCTTGGGGATAAGCGGCACAGATACGCAGTATTTT.

The table lists this clone with a few counts. The J gene is TRBJ2-7, the V gene TRBV2; D remains ambiguous. Trimming pared 3 bases from V and 6 bases from J, leaving 0 bases between. The CDR3 is 9 amino acids. Germline V gives CDR1 SNHLY, CDR2 FYNNEI. This chain's CDR3 is CASSDEQYF. Written as DNA, the CDR3 is TGTGCCAGCAGTGACGAGCAGTACTTC.

This chain links TRBV15 with TRBJ1-1; D is unresolved. Trimming left V 5 bases short and J 4 bases short, with 11 bases between. This CDR3 is built from 13 residues. Germline V lookup: CDR1 LNHNV, CDR2 YYDKDF (reference sequence). In DNA, the CDR3 is TGTGCCACCAGCCAAGGCAAGGGCACTGAAGCTTTCTTT. Amino acid sequence: CATSQGKGTEAFF.

In its sample, this clone was seen once. The chain has TRBV7-9 and TRBJ2-5; perhaps D is TRBD1 or TRBD2 (5 bases each). Germline V gene data show CDR1 as SEHNR and CDR2 as FQNEAQ (reference sequence). This CDR3 spans 15 amino acids. V dropped 5 bases and J dropped 4 bases, with 17 bases sitting between them. Here the CDR3 reads CASSLGVRGRETQYF. As DNA, the CDR3 is TGTGCCAGCAGCCTGGGAGTGAGGGGCCGAGAGACCCAGTACTTC.

The rearrangement joins TRBV5-5 to TRBJ2-1, with 8 positions matching TRBD2. V was pared by 0 bases and J by 5 bases, with 7 bases of the junction left unmatched. Germline V gene data show CDR1 as SGHKS and CDR2 as YYEKEE (reference sequence). CDR3 length equals 16 residues. The CDR3 region has the DNA TGTGCCAGCAGCTTGGGTGCGGGAGGTTTCGACAATGAGCAGTTCTTC. It yields the protein CASSLGAGGFDNEQFF.

This clone has a single count. The chain links TRBV7-2 to TRBJ2-7, with 12 nucleotides matching TRBD2. This CDR3 region has 15 residues. V lost 8 bases to trimming and J lost 3 bases; unmatched junction nucleotides: 8. Germline assignment: CDR1 SGHTA and CDR2 FQGNSA. Here the CDR3 reads CASRPTSGGDYEQYF. In DNA form, the CDR3 reads TGTGCCAGCCGCCCGACTAGCGGGGGTGACTACGAGCAGTACTTC.

This chain uses TRBV27 with TRBJ1-1; D is ambiguous. With 1 base removed from V and 0 bases from J, the gap between germline ends came to 15 bases. The CDR3 extends over 17 amino acids. The germline gives CDR1 MNHEY, CDR2 SMNVEV (reference sequence). Here the CDR3 reads CASSLYPPAGMNTEAFF. The CDR3 DNA follows: TGTGCCAGCAGTTTATATCCCCCAGCAGGAATGAACACTGAAGCTTTCTTT.

The rearrangement joins TRBV27 to TRBJ2-2; tentatively, D is TRBD1 (5 bases). CDR1 and CDR2 from the germline V gene are MNHEY and SMNVEV (reference sequence). The CDR3 spans 13 residues. Trimming shortened V by 4 bases and J by 7 bases, and 10 bases separated the two germline ends. This CDR3 reads CASSYAGFGELFF. The CDR3 DNA reads TGTGCCAGCAGTTACGCAGGGTTCGGGGAGCTGTTTTTT.

This chain joins TRBV7-3 and TRBJ1-1; 7 bases align to TRBD1. Germline V lookup: CDR1 SGHTA, CDR2 FQGTGA. The ends lost 2 bases at V and 5 bases at J; junction bases unmatched: 11. The CDR3 runs 16 residues. CDR3 amino acids: CASSLEGGGAGTEAFF. The CDR3 DNA is TGTGCCAGCAGCTTAGAAGGAGGGGGCGCGGGGACTGAAGCTTTCTTT.

The chain couples TRBV30 to TRBJ1-3, with D hard to call. The germline V gene encodes CDR1 GTSNPN and CDR2 SVGIG (reference sequence). This CDR3 comprises 16 residues. Trimming pared 2 bases from V and 0 bases from J, leaving 14 bases between. The CDR3: CAWSRKYQSSGNTIYF. In DNA form, the CDR3 reads TGTGCCTGGAGTAGGAAATATCAGAGCTCTGGAAACACCATATATTTT.

V gene TRBV27 combines with J gene TRBJ1-5; D not resolved. The CDR3 loop spans 13 amino acids. Trimming pared 7 bases from V and 6 bases from J, leaving 13 bases between. Germline CDR1 MNHEY, CDR2 SMNVEV (reference sequence). In DNA, the CDR3 is TGTGCCAGCAATGAGGATCCCAGTCAGCCCCAGCATTTT. Amino acids: CASNEDPSQPQHF.

This clone is a singleton in its sample. This chain connects TRBV11-3 to TRBJ2-1; 8 bases map to TRBD2. Germline CDR1 SGHNT, CDR2 YENEEA. CDR3 length equals 16 residues. V lost 1 base to trimming and J lost 7 bases; unmatched junction nucleotides: 9. CDR3 in amino acids: CASSLGTGGPRNEQFF. In nucleotides, the CDR3 is TGTGCCAGCAGCTTAGGTACGGGAGGGCCAAGGAATGAGCAGTTCTTC.

The chain joins TRBV4-2 to TRBJ2-1; 7 bases are shared with TRBD1. Germline-derived CDR1 and CDR2 are LGHNA and YNFKEQ. The ends lost 1 base at V and 0 bases at J; junction bases unmatched: 15. This CDR3 is built from 20 residues. The CDR3 here is CASSQAKGASPMSSYNEQFF. The CDR3 nucleotides read TGTGCCAGCAGCCAAGCGAAGGGGGCAAGTCCAATGAGCTCCTACAATGAGCAGTTCTTC.

This chain connects TRBV5-4 to TRBJ2-1; 7 bases are shared with TRBD2. V shed 2 bases, J shed 6 bases, and the junction held 8 bases outside the gene matches. The CDR3 runs 15 residues. Per the germline V gene, CDR1 is SGHNT and CDR2 is YYREEE (reference sequence). CDR3 protein: CASSLGWRESNEQFF. CDR3 bases: TGTGCCAGCAGCTTAGGTTGGCGGGAGAGCAATGAGCAGTTCTTC. The whole variable domain, remainder taken from reference TRBV5-4 and TRBJ2-1, is ETGVTQSPTHLIKTRGQQVTLRCSSQSGHNTVSWYQQALGQGPQFIFQYYREEENGRGNFPPRFSGLQFPNYSSELNVNALELDDSALYLCASSLGWRESNEQFFGPGTRLTVL.

Regarding this clone: The sample holds other DNA sequences that translate to the same CDR3. The genes are TRBV29-1 and TRBJ1-2, with D perhaps matching TRBD1 (5 bases). There are 12 residues in the CDR3. Germline V gives CDR1 SQVTM, CDR2 ANQGSEA. The V gene lost 6 bases and the J gene lost 0 bases, with 8 bases spanning the gap. CDR3 in amino acids: CSVRGANYGYTF. In nucleotides, the CDR3 is TGCAGCGTGAGGGGTGCTAACTATGGCTACACCTTC.

This chain's CDR3 is CASSGDYEETQYF. The CDR3 DNA reads as TGCGCCAGCAGCGGGGACTACGAAGAGACCCAGTACTTC. The chain carries TRBV5-1 and TRBJ2-5; 7 bases agree with TRBD2. Germline V gene data show CDR1 as SGHRS and CDR2 as YFSETQ. The CDR3 runs to 13 residues. Trimming removed 4 bases from V and 3 bases from J; junction bases left unmatched: 3.

The chain links TRBV4-3 to TRBJ2-1; D tentatively reads TRBD1 or TRBD2 (6 bases each). V lost 4 bases and J lost 0, with 16 bases in between. The CDR3 is made up of 17 amino acids. Germline V gene data show CDR1 as LGHNA and CDR2 as YSLEER. The CDR3 DNA reads as TGCGCCAGCAGCCCCCTTTCGGGGGCGAGCTCCTACAATGAGCAGTTCTTC. Encoded protein: CASSPLSGASSYNEQFF.

The chain employs TRBV10-3 and TRBJ1-3; unclear D gene. The CDR3 runs 15 residues. V was shortened by 3 bases and J by 0 bases, with 9 bases between the two germline ends. CDR1 and CDR2 from the germline V gene are ENHRY and SYGVKD. CDR3 in amino acids: CAISEVRNSGNTIYF. The CDR3 DNA reads as TGTGCCATCAGTGAAGTGAGGAACTCTGGAAACACCATATATTTT.

A few counts support this clone. This sequence joins TRBV19 and TRBJ1-5, with 8 bases fitting TRBD1. The CDR3 has 14 residues. Trimming removed 9 bases from V and 2 bases from J; junction bases left unmatched: 6. The germline V gene has CDR1 LNHDA and CDR2 SQIVND (reference sequence). The CDR3 DNA sequence: TGTGCCAGCACGGGACAGGAGCGCAATCAGCCCCAGCATTTT. Its translation: CASTGQERNQPQHF.

The chain employs TRBV27 and TRBJ2-7; 9 nucleotides line up with TRBD1. This CDR3 contains 15 residues. Germline CDR1 reads MNHEY; CDR2 reads SMNVEV (reference sequence). J was trimmed by 4 bases and V by 5 bases; bases with no gene match: 9. The DNA of the CDR3 is TGTGCCAGCAGTACGACCGGGACAGGGATTTACGAGCAGTACTTC. This sequence encodes CASSTTGTGIYEQYF.